This section outlines one T cell receptor beta chain sequence together with its context. Its target is unknown. The data were obtained in a study of vaccination and CD4 T cells after COVID-19. Across the study: Post-vaccination samples were procured at a median of 72 days following dose two (range 14 to 241).

Germline-derived CDR1 and CDR2 are LGHNA and YSLEER. This CDR3 contains 15 residues. J lost 7 bases, V lost 4 bases, and 7 bases had no gene match. As to treatment: approximately nine-day PBMC culture with coronavirus spike peptide pools or control peptides (ViraFEST assay). ViraFEST used peptide pools to expand antigen-specific T cells before TCR sequencing. Sequence data for DNA of cultured CD4+ T cells were generated by the Oncomine TCR Beta short-read assay. MiXCR, run by TCRdb on the PCR reads, gives a single entry per CDR3 protein. This sample carries about 7,100 distinct CDR3 sequences, 60% to 70% of them seen once, and the ten largest clones take 20% to 25%.

This chain uses TRBV4-3 with TRBJ2-2, with 9 nucleotides matching TRBD1. The TCR sequence derives from a human donor who had recovered from COVID-19. Sequenced sample: CD4+ T cells from blood, cultured in vitro. The DNA for the CDR3 is TGCGCCAGCAGCCGAACAGGGGGCCGGAGCGGGGAGCTGTTTTTT. Translation gives CASSRTGGRSGELFF.